The 22 T cell receptor beta chains given below trace back to one sample, sequenced in a study of T cell changes during pregnancy in multiple sclerosis. Repertoires were generated with immunoSEQ multiplex PCR, while TCRdb's copy carries only in-frame clones and drops some. The sample comprises approximately 130,000 clones, roughly 95% of which are singletons, and 0.44% rests with the top ten. The specimen was peripheral blood, collected after pregnancy. The receptors shown here come from a female donor with multiple sclerosis, enrolled in a pregnancy study.

The chain uses TRBV6-1 and TRBJ2-7, with TRBD2 as a possible D gene (5 bases). The CDR3 sequence is 13 residues long. The V end lost 7 bases, the J end lost 6 bases, and 16 bases lay between the germline ends. Germline V CDR1 and CDR2: MNHNS, SASEGT. The CDR3 coding sequence is TGTGCCAGCATGTCAGGAGGAACTCGCGAGCAGTACTTC. Encoded protein: CASMSGGTREQYF.

V and J are TRBV6-6 and TRBJ2-1; 8 bases match TRBD2. CDR3 length: 16 residues. Germline V gives CDR1 MNHNY, CDR2 SVGAGI (reference sequence). With V trimmed by 7 bases and J by 0 bases, 8 bases remained unmatched. The CDR3 sequence: CASIHLSGSSYNEQFF. DNA of the CDR3: TGTGCCAGCATCCACCTCAGCGGGAGCTCCTACAATGAGCAGTTCTTC.

V is TRBV19 and J is TRBJ2-1; 8 bases agree with TRBD2. Germline V CDR1 and CDR2: LNHDA, SQIVND (reference sequence). J lost 7 bases, V lost 7 bases, and 6 bases had no gene match. The CDR3 has 13 amino acids. CDR3 sequence (DNA): TGTGCCAGTACGGTGCTAGCGGGTAATGAGCAGTTCTTC. It is translated as CASTVLAGNEQFF.

This chain links TRBV19 with TRBJ2-4; 9 bases match TRBD2. Germline V gene lookup returns CDR1 LNHDA and CDR2 SQIVND (reference sequence). J lost 1 base, V lost 3 bases, and 7 bases had no gene match. The CDR3 length is 17 residues. The CDR3 DNA is TGTGCCAGTAGTATCGCGGGAGGGCCTGCGGCCAAAAACATTCAGTACTTC. Its translation: CASSIAGGPAAKNIQYF.

This chain uses TRBV6-1 with TRBJ2-1; a possible D gene is TRBD2 (6 bases). CDR3 length: 14 amino acids. The germline CDR1 and CDR2 sequences are MNHNS and SASEGT. V lost 4 bases and J 5 bases, leaving 12 bases between the germline ends. The CDR3 region is CASSGEDWDNEQFF. CDR3 coding DNA: TGTGCCAGCAGTGGGGAGGACTGGGACAATGAGCAGTTCTTC.

The chain is built from TRBV7-2 and TRBJ2-3; 15 bases line up with TRBD2. The CDR3 runs to 17 residues. V was pared by 5 bases and J by 6 bases, with 9 bases of the junction left unmatched. Germline assignment: CDR1 SGHTA and CDR2 FQGNSA. CDR3 sequence: CASSAAGLAGGPDTQYF. DNA for the CDR3: TGTGCCAGCAGCGCAGCCGGACTAGCGGGAGGGCCGGATACGCAGTATTTT.

The V gene is TRBV11-1, the J gene TRBJ2-1, with D maybe TRBD1 (5 bases). Trimming took off 1 base at V and 12 bases at J, with 13 bases between the two ends. CDR3 length: 13 amino acids. Germline V gene data show CDR1 as SGHAT and CDR2 as FQDESV (reference sequence). DNA for the CDR3: TGTGCCAGCAGCTTAGGTGGCAGGGTATGGCAGTTCTTC. This encodes CASSLGGRVWQFF.

The V call is TRBV5-4, the J call TRBJ2-5; TRBD2 matches 8 bases. Germline V CDR1 and CDR2: SGHNT, YYREEE (reference sequence). With V trimmed by 1 base and J by 5 bases, 7 bases remained unmatched. The CDR3 sequence is 15 residues long. CDR3 residues: CASSLRKVAGETQYF. CDR3 DNA sequence: TGTGCCAGCAGCTTGAGGAAGGTAGCGGGGGAGACCCAGTACTTC.

This clone occurred once. The chain joins TRBV6-5 to TRBJ1-1; D is unclear. Germline V lookup: CDR1 MNHEY, CDR2 SVGAGI. The CDR3 has 12 residues. The V gene lost 2 bases and the J gene lost 8 bases, with 9 bases spanning the gap. In DNA form, the CDR3 reads TGTGCCAGCAGTTACGGAGGCAGGGAAGCTTTCTTT. This translates into CASSYGGREAFF.

This rearrangement joins TRBV19 to TRBJ1-5; D not certain. V lost 1 base to trimming and J lost 6 bases, with 16 bases between them. CDR1 LNHDA and CDR2 SQIVND come from the germline V gene (reference sequence). The CDR3 totals 16 residues. DNA of the CDR3: TGTGCCAGTAGTATAGGCCCCTTACTGATCCCTCAGCCCCAGCATTTT. Protein product: CASSIGPLLIPQPQHF. The full variable domain, in which reference TRBV19 and TRBJ1-5 provide the parts outside the CDR3, is DGGITQSPKYLFRKEGQNVTLSCEQNLNHDAMYWYRQDPGQGLRLIYYSQIVNDFQKGDIAEGYSVSREKKESFPLTVTSAQKNPTAFYLCASSIGPLLIPQPQHFGDGTRLSIL.

The chain links TRBV6-5 to TRBJ1-3; D call uncertain. CDR1 and CDR2 (germline): MNHEY, SVGAGI. The length of the CDR3 is 13 residues. The ends were cut back, 7 bases at V and 3 bases at J, with 10 bases in the middle. This chain's CDR3 is CASINSGGNTIYF. As DNA, the CDR3 is TGTGCCAGCATAAACTCGGGTGGAAACACCATATATTTT.

The V and J genes are TRBV21-1 and TRBJ2-7; no DNA check was done on the table's D call, TRBD2. TRBV21-1 is shown as a pseudogene. CDR3 length: 15 residues. DNA for the CDR3: TGTGCCAGCAGCAAAAGGTGCGGGAGGGCCTACGAGCAGTACTTC. Its protein is CASSKRCGRAYEQYF.

The chain uses TRBV2 and TRBJ2-7; tentative D call: TRBD2 (5 bases). Germline V gene data show CDR1 as SNHLY and CDR2 as FYNNEI. V lost 7 bases and J lost 7, with 17 bases in between. The CDR3 consists of 13 residues. The CDR3 coding sequence is TGTGCCAGCAAGGGCCGGGGATTGTTTGAGCAGTACTTC. Protein: CASKGRGLFEQYF.

This chain links TRBV30 with TRBJ1-3, with D possibly being TRBD1 (5 bases). CDR1 is GTSNPN and CDR2 is SVGIG in the germline V gene (reference sequence). The CDR3 length is 16 residues. The germline V and J ends were trimmed by 2 bases and 0 bases, with 14 bases remaining between them. The CDR3 protein is CAWSSGLPNSGNTIYF. The CDR3 coding sequence is TGTGCCTGGAGTTCGGGACTACCTAACTCTGGAAACACCATATATTTT.

The genes are TRBV5-5 and TRBJ2-7; 9 bases line up with TRBD1. J was trimmed by 2 bases and V by 4 bases; bases with no gene match: 4. Germline lookup yields CDR1 SGHKS and CDR2 YYEKEE (reference sequence). This CDR3 is built from 14 residues. The CDR3 nucleotides read TGTGCCAGCAGCCCGCGACAGGGGGCCTACGAGCAGTACTTC. Translating it yields CASSPRQGAYEQYF.

The chain recombines TRBV27 with TRBJ2-7; D possibly corresponds to TRBD1 (5 bases). Between the trimmed V and J ends, which lost 7 bases and 2 bases, there was a span of 15 bases. This CDR3 comprises 14 residues. Germline CDR1 MNHEY, CDR2 SMNVEV (reference sequence). CDR3 in amino acids: CASTRAGNPYEQYF. The CDR3 DNA follows: TGTGCCAGCACCAGGGCAGGAAATCCCTACGAGCAGTACTTC.

This clone was observed once. The chain joins TRBV2 to TRBJ1-2; 11 positions match TRBD1. The V gene's germline CDR1 is SNHLY and CDR2 FYNNEI. Losses at the gene ends were 7 bases for V and 5 bases for J; bases not matched to a gene: 9. This CDR3 is built from 15 residues. The CDR3 DNA reads TGTGCCAGCACCCGGACAGGGGGCGCGGGGTATGGCTACACCTTC. Its protein is CASTRTGGAGYGYTF.

The chain is built from TRBV10-3 and TRBJ2-7; 8 bases map to TRBD1. CDR1 and CDR2 (germline): ENHRY, SYGVKD. V lost 4 bases, J lost 4 bases, and 3 bases stayed unmatched. The CDR3 is made up of 13 amino acids. The CDR3 nucleotides are TGTGCCATCAGTGCCAGGGGGCAATACGAGCAGTACTTC. This translates into CAISARGQYEQYF.

V is TRBV10-3 and J is TRBJ2-3; D is uncertain. The germline V gene has CDR1 ENHRY and CDR2 SYGVKD. V lost 10 bases to trimming and J lost 1 base, with 12 bases between them. The CDR3 has 13 residues. CDR3: CATKVRGTDTQYF. CDR3 coding DNA: TGTGCCACCAAAGTACGGGGCACAGATACGCAGTATTTT.

The chain has TRBV7-9 and TRBJ2-2; D is possibly TRBD2 (6 bases). The CDR3 spans 16 residues. V dropped 4 bases and J dropped 6 bases, with 18 bases sitting between them. CDR1 is SEHNR, CDR2 FQNEAQ, per germline (reference sequence). In DNA form, the CDR3 reads TGTGCCAGCAGCTCCATTCGGGGGAAGAGTCCCGGGGAGCTGTTTTTT. Translation: CASSSIRGKSPGELFF.

V and J are TRBV5-1 and TRBJ2-6; TRBD1 is a possible D gene (5 bases). The CDR3 runs to 16 residues. CDR1 SGHRS and CDR2 YFSETQ come from the germline V gene. The V and J ends lost 2 bases and 2 bases respectively, with 11 bases between them. CDR3 sequence reads: CASSLSGKTGANVLTF. The CDR3 DNA reads TGCGCCAGCAGCTTATCAGGGAAAACTGGGGCCAACGTCCTGACTTTC.

The V and J genes are TRBV11-2 and TRBJ2-1, with 8 bases identical to TRBD2. Germline lookup yields CDR1 SGHAT and CDR2 FQNNGV. The CDR3 runs to 19 residues. Trimming cost V 1 base and J 0 bases; bases outside gene matches: 11. The CDR3 bases are TGTGCCAGCAGCTTAGCTGGCGCGGGAGGTACCCTCTCCTACAATGAGCAGTTCTTC. As protein: CASSLAGAGGTLSYNEQFF.